This T cell receptor beta chain appears in the sequencing data of a study of shared clonotypes between healthy human individuals. The V gene lost 9 bases and the J gene lost 1 base, with 7 bases spanning the gap. Germline V lookup: CDR1 MDHEN, CDR2 SYDVKM. CDR3 length: 13 amino acids. For this clone: The sample has other DNA sequences that encode this CDR3 too.

Some clones are missing from TCRdb's copy, which holds only in-frame ones; the method was immunoSEQ multiplex PCR. Among some 2,500,000 clones listed, 93% were seen once. The chain employs TRBV28 and TRBJ2-6; D remains unclear. Sequencing was performed on naive CD4+ T cells from PBMCs. Subset specified: CD45RA+ positively selected. This clonotype was obtained from a man aged 18 to 35 in good health. Some clones in this sample may be carry-over from other donors' samples. The CDR3: CASTSSGANVLTF. CDR3 DNA: TGTGCCAGTACAAGTTCTGGGGCCAACGTCCTGACTTTC.